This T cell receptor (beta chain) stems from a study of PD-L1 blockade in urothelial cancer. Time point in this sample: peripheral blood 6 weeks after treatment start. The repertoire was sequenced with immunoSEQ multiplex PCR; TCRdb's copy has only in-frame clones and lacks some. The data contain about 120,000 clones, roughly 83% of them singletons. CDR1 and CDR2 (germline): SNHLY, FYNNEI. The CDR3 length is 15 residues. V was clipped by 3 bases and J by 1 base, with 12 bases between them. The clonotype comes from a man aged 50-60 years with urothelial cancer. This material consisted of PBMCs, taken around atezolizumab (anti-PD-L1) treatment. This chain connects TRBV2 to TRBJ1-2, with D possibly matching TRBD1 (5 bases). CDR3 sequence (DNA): TGTGCCAGCAGTGACAGGGCTCCGATTAACTATGGCTACACCTTC. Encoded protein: CASSDRAPINYGYTF.